A selection of T cell receptor beta chains follows, all from one sample in a study of blood T cells in healthy people across ages. TCRdb reprocessed the 5' RACE reads via MiXCR and lists one record per CDR3 protein. The sample lists 780,000 or so distinct CDR3 sequences, roughly three fifths occurring once. The sample was blood. These receptor sequences come from a man in his forties in good health. Both conserved end residues are part of each CDR3. Only some rows state a clone size, as once, few, many or a class for expanded clones.

clone_size j_call v_call cdr3_aa
. TRBJ1-1 TRBV6-2/TRBV6-3 CASSAHRRPDRGPAFF
. . TRBV9 CASSSTGEVYNEQYF
. TRBJ1-2 TRBV3-1 CASSQDFPRLDGYTF
few TRBJ2-1 TRBV5-1 CASSLVPQGSSYNEQFF
few TRBJ2-3 TRBV5-6 CASSSEQKFTDTQYF
. TRBJ2-7 TRBV2 CATRIGSGSYNEQYF
. TRBJ2-4 TRBV28 CASSLLGRNIQYF
. TRBJ2-5 TRBV5-1 CASSTTSGGRTQYF
. TRBJ2-5 TRBV7-3 CASSSGGLAENQETQYF
few TRBJ1-5 TRBV28 CASTPRAQPQHF
. TRBJ2-6 TRBV28 CASCPGVISGANVLTF
once TRBJ2-1 TRBV5-6 CASSFSTYNEQFF
once TRBJ2-3 TRBV3-1 CASSQWAGDWVPDTQYF
few TRBJ2-5 TRBV5-5 CASSPGTSGGPEYF
. TRBJ2-1 TRBV7-8 CASSLSPQGVGEQFF
. TRBJ2-7 TRBV27 CASSLAGRASYEQYF
. . TRBV29-1 CSVKGGVSSYNEQYF